This TCR beta chain was recovered during a study of T cell changes during pregnancy in multiple sclerosis. Per germline, CDR1 SGHVS and CDR2 FQNEAQ. CDR3 length: 16 amino acids. V was cut by 2 bases and J by 2 bases, with 13 bases left in between. Profiling relied on immunoSEQ multiplex PCR, and the TCRdb table lists in-frame clones only, not all of them. The sample lists roughly 53,000 clones, over 80% occurring once. V gene TRBV7-8 combines with J gene TRBJ1-5, with D possibly matching TRBD1 (5 bases). Sample: CD4+ T cells from peripheral blood mononuclear cells, taken in the third trimester of pregnancy. The receptor was isolated from a female donor with multiple sclerosis, enrolled in a pregnancy study. The CDR3: CASSLTGLRGNQPQHF. The CDR3, as DNA: TGTGCCAGCAGCTTAACGGGACTCCGGGGCAATCAGCCCCAGCATTTT. Full variable domain (remainder filled in from reference TRBV7-8 and TRBJ1-5): GAGVSQSPRYKVAKRGQDVALRCDPISGHVSLFWYQQALGQGPEFLTYFQNEAQLDKSGLPSDRFFAERPEGSVSTLKIQRTQQEDSAVYLCASSLTGLRGNQPQHFGDGTRLSIL.